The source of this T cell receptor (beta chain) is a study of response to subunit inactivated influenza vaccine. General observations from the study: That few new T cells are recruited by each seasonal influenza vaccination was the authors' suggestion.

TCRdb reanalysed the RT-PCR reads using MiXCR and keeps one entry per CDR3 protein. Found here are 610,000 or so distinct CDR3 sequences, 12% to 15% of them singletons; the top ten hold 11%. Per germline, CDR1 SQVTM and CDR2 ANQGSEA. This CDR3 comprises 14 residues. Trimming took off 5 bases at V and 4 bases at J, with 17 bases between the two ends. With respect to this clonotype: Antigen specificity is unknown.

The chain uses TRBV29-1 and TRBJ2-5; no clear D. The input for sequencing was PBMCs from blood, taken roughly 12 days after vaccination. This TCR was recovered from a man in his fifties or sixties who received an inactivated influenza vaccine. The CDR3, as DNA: TGCAGCGTTCCTACCGGCGGTTTCGGAGAGACCCAGTACTTC. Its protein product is CSVPTGGFGETQYF.